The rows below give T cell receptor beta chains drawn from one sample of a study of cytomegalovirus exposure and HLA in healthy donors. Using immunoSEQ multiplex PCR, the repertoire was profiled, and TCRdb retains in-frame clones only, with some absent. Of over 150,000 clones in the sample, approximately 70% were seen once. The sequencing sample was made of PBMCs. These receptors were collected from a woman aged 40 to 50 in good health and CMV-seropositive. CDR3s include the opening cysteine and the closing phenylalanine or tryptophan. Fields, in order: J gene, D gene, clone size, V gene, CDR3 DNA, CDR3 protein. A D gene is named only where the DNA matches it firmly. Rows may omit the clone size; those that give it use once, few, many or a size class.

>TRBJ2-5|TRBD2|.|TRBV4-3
TGCGCCAGCAGCCACAGCGGGGGAGACCAAGAGACCCAGTACTTC
CASSHSGGDQETQYF
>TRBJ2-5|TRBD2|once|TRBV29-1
TGCAGCGCCGATCCCTGGGCTAGCGGAAATCAGGAGACCCAGTACTTC
CSADPWASGNQETQYF
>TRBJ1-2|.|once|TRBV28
TGTGCCAGCAGTTCTCCGACAGTCTATGGCTACACCTTC
CASSSPTVYGYTF
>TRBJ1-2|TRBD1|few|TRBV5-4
TGTGCCAGCAGCTTCGGGGACAGGCAAATGGGAGGCTACACCTTC
CASSFGDRQMGGYTF
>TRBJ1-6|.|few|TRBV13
TGTGCCAGCAGCTTAGTGGGCAGTTATTCACCCCTCCACTTT
CASSLVGSYSPLHF
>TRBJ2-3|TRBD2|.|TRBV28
TGTGCCAGCAGTTTTGGGGGACTAGCGGGAGTCGCAGATACGCAGTATTTT
CASSFGGLAGVADTQYF
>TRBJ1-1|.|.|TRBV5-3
TGTGCCAGCACGAGGGAACGGGAAGCTTTCTTT
CASTREREAFF
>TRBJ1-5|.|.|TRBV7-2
TGTGCCAGCAGCTTAACGACAGGAAACAATCAGCCCCAGCATTTT
CASSLTTGNNQPQHF
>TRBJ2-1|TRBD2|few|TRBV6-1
TGTGCCAGCAGTGATAGCGGGAGGACGGGCAATGAGCAGTTCTTC
CASSDSGRTGNEQFF
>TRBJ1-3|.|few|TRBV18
TGTGCCAGCTCACAGGGGTCTGGAAACACCATATATTTT
CASSQGSGNTIYF
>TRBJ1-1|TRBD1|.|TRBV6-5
TGTGCCAGCAGTGCAACCGGGACAGGGGGTGAAGCTTTCTTT
CASSATGTGGEAFF
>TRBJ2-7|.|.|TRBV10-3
TGTGCCATCAGTGATCCTAAGGGGGGGGGCTACGAGCAGTACTTC
CAISDPKGGGYEQYF
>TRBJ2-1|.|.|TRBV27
TGTGCCAGCAGTTTAAGGAACGTTGGGGCAGCTTACAATGAGCAGTTCTTC
CASSLRNVGAAYNEQFF
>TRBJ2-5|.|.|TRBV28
TGTGCCAGCAGTTATAGGGGAGAGACCCAGTACTTC
CASSYRGETQYF
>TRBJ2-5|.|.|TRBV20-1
TGCAGTGCAAAACAGGGCGCGACCCAGTACTTC
CSAKQGATQYF
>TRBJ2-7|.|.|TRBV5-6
TGTGCCAGCAGTTATGGACGGGGTGGGAGTCGGGAGCAGTACTTC
CASSYGRGGSREQYF
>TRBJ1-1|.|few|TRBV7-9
TGTGCCAGCAGCGCCATGACAGTTAACACTGAAGCTTTCTTT
CASSAMTVNTEAFF
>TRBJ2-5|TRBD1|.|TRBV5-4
TGTGCCAGCAGCTTGCCACAGGGGGTAGGAGAGACCCAGTACTTC
CASSLPQGVGETQYF
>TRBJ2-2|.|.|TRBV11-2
TGTGCCAGCAGCTTTGAAGGACAACCCACCGGGGAGCTGTTTTTT
CASSFEGQPTGELFF
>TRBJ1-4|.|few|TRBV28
TGTGCCACCTACAGGCGTAATGAAAAACTGTTTTTT
CATYRRNEKLFF
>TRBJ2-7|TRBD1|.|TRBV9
TGTGCCAGCAGCGTGGGACAGGATGCCTACGAGCAGTACTTC
CASSVGQDAYEQYF
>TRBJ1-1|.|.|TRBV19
TGTGCCAGTATGGGCCTCAGGACTGAAGCTTTCTTT
CASMGLRTEAFF
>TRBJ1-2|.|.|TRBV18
TGTGCCAGCTCACCAAACAGGGAGTCGGCCAACTATGGCTACACCTTC
CASSPNRESANYGYTF